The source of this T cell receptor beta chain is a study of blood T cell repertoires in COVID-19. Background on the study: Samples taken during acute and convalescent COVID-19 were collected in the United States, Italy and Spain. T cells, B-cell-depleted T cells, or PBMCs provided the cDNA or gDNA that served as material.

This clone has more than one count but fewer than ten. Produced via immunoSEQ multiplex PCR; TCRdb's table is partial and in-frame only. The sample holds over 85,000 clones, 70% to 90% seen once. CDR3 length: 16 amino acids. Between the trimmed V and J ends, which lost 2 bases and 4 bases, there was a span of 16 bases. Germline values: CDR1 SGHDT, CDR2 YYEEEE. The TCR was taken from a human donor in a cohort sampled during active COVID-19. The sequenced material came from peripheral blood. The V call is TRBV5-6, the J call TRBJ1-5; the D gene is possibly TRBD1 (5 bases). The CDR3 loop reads CASSFYGAGRNQPQHF. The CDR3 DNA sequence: TGTGCCAGCAGCTTTTATGGGGCCGGTCGAAATCAGCCCCAGCATTTT.